The 21 T cell receptor beta chains below all came from one sample that was sequenced in a study of blood T cell repertoires in COVID-19. The method was immunoSEQ multiplex PCR; TCRdb's version includes in-frame clones alone and lacks a portion of them. The sample yields over 250,000 clones, roughly 87% seen once. Input material: PBMCs or T cells enriched from blood (not recorded which). The origin of the receptors is a young woman who had recovered from COVID-19.

V and J are TRBV6-5 and TRBJ1-1; TRBD1 might be the D (6 bases). The CDR3 sequence is 14 residues long. The ends were cut back, 2 bases at V and 5 bases at J, with 12 bases in the middle. In germline, CDR1 is MNHEY, CDR2 SVGAGI. The CDR3 is CASSYLQGTTEAFF. CDR3 in DNA: TGTGCCAGCAGTTACCTCCAGGGGACGACTGAAGCTTTCTTT.

The chain couples TRBV3-1 (or the pseudogene TRBV3-2) to TRBJ1-2; maybe TRBD1 (6 bases). The CDR3 runs to 13 residues. The V gene lost 6 bases and the J gene lost 3 bases, with 11 bases spanning the gap. The germline CDR1 and CDR2 sequences are LGHDT and YNNKEL (reference sequence). CDR3 sequence reads: CASRPGQDYGYTF. The CDR3 nucleotides read TGTGCCAGCAGACCGGGACAAGACTATGGCTACACCTTC.

The genes are TRBV12-5 and TRBJ1-2, with 9 positions matching TRBD1. Per germline, CDR1 LGHNT and CDR2 FRNRAP. The CDR3 contains 19 residues. V trimming: 0 bases; J trimming: 3 bases; junction bases outside the gene matches: 14. The CDR3 is CASGLVGDRAGTRDYGYTF. The CDR3 nucleotides read TGTGCTAGTGGTTTGGTAGGGGACAGGGCCGGTACTAGGGACTATGGCTACACCTTC.

The V and J genes are TRBV19 and TRBJ1-5, with TRBD1 matching over 7 bases. The CDR3 consists of 16 residues. Germline assignment: CDR1 LNHDA and CDR2 SQIVND (reference sequence). V shed 6 bases and J 7 bases; nucleotides not matched to a gene: 15. The CDR3 DNA follows: TGTGCCAGTAGCCCCCAAACAGGGGACGTCTTGCAGCCCCAGCATTTT. Its protein is CASSPQTGDVLQPQHF.

This rearrangement joins TRBV3-1 (or the pseudogene TRBV3-2) to TRBJ2-5; tentatively, D is TRBD1 (5 bases). The CDR3 length is 16 residues. Trimming stripped 1 base from V and 4 bases from J, with 16 bases between. The V gene's germline CDR1 is LGHDT and CDR2 YNNKEL (reference sequence). The CDR3 DNA reads TGTGCCAGCAGCCAAGTAGCAGGGTGGGTCGGAGAGACCCAGTACTTC. As protein: CASSQVAGWVGETQYF.

This clone showed up just once. The chain carries TRBV2 and TRBJ1-1; D is possibly TRBD1 (5 bases). In germline, CDR1 is SNHLY, CDR2 FYNNEI. This CDR3 comprises 13 residues. V was shortened by 4 bases and J by 3 bases, with 9 bases between the two germline ends. CDR3: CASSVQGYTEAFF. Written as DNA, the CDR3 is TGTGCCAGCAGTGTTCAGGGATACACTGAAGCTTTCTTT.

The rearrangement joins TRBV6-2 or TRBV6-3 to TRBJ2-7, with D perhaps matching TRBD2 (5 bases). The CDR3 sequence is 13 residues long. Germline V gene sequence: CDR1 MNHEY, CDR2 SVGEGT. V shed 6 bases and J shed 6 bases, with 15 bases lying between them. CDR3: CASSLYARGEQYF. The CDR3 DNA follows: TGTGCCAGCAGCCTCTATGCCCGGGGCGAGCAGTACTTC.

As for this clone: Other DNA sequences within the sample encode an identical CDR3. This chain links TRBV5-1 with TRBJ1-2; 7 bases align to TRBD1. This CDR3 comprises 14 residues. Germline V gene data show CDR1 as SGHRS and CDR2 as YFSETQ. J gave up 2 bases and V 0 bases, and 1 base lay outside the gene matches. DNA of the CDR3: TGCGCCAGCAGCTTGGACAGGGGAAACTATGGCTACACCTTC. It encodes CASSLDRGNYGYTF.

CDR3 protein: CASSLSAGGTYEQYF. Here the CDR3 DNA reads TGTGCCAGCAGCTTGTCAGCGGGGGGCACCTACGAGCAGTACTTC. V and J are TRBV7-9 and TRBJ2-7, with TRBD2 matching 9 bases. The V and J ends lost 3 bases and 2 bases, in that order; junction bases with no gene match: 5. The CDR3 length is 15 residues. Germline lookup yields CDR1 SEHNR and CDR2 FQNEAQ (reference sequence).

This clone was picked up one time. This chain joins TRBV28 and TRBJ2-1; TRBD2 matches at 10 bases. The trim removed 4 bases at V and 3 bases at J, leaving 12 bases unmatched. This CDR3 comprises 18 residues. The germline gives CDR1 MDHEN, CDR2 SYDVKM. CDR3 nucleotides: TGTGCCAGCAGTTCCCCCTCACCTAGCGGGGGCAACTACAATGAGCAGTTCTTC. This translates into CASSSPSPSGGNYNEQFF.

This chain joins TRBV12-3 or TRBV12-4 and TRBJ2-7; 7 bases match TRBD1. The V segment lost 3 bases and the J segment 7 bases; nucleotides outside the gene matches: 6. The CDR3 extends over 13 amino acids. The CDR3 DNA is TGTGCCAGCAGTTTCGGGACAGCCAGAGAGCAGTACTTC. The encoded protein is CASSFGTAREQYF.

Note on this clone: Other DNA sequences within the sample encode an identical CDR3. The chain carries TRBV5-1 and TRBJ1-1; possibly TRBD1 for D (6 bases). V was cut by 4 bases and J by 0 bases, with 10 bases left in between. This CDR3 has 14 residues. Germline-derived CDR1 and CDR2 are SGHRS and YFSETQ. The CDR3, as DNA: TGCGCCAGCAGCAGTGGACAGTTGAACACTGAAGCTTTCTTT. It encodes CASSSGQLNTEAFF.

There are a few counts of this clone. The V gene is TRBV30, the J gene TRBJ1-2; D gene uncertain. The CDR3 totals 13 residues. Germline V gene lookup returns CDR1 GTSNPN and CDR2 SVGIG (reference sequence). V was pared by 0 bases and J by 9 bases, with 14 bases between. The CDR3, as DNA: TGTGCCTGGAGTGTAGGCCGGGGAAGGAGCTACACCTTC. Translation gives CAWSVGRGRSYTF.

The rearrangement links TRBV6-5 to TRBJ1-1, with D perhaps matching TRBD1 (5 bases). Germline CDR1 reads MNHEY; CDR2 reads SVGAGI. Between the trimmed V and J ends, which lost 6 bases and 0 bases, there was a span of 8 bases. There are 13 residues in the CDR3. The CDR3 here is CASSETVNTEAFF. CDR3 coding DNA: TGTGCCAGCAGCGAGACAGTGAACACTGAAGCTTTCTTT.

This clone is a singleton in its sample. The CDR3 region has the DNA TGTGCCAGCGTTCGACGGGGACACACCACCGGGGAGCTGTTTTTT. Protein product: CASVRRGHTTGELFF. The genes are TRBV13 and TRBJ2-2, with a tentative D call TRBD1 (6 bases). The germline V and J ends were trimmed by 8 bases and 4 bases, with 17 bases remaining between them. The CDR3 length is 15 residues. Germline CDR1 reads PRHDT; CDR2 reads FYEKMQ (reference sequence).

CDR3 sequence reads: CASTNRQNTEAFF. CDR3 coding DNA: TGTGCCAGCACGAACCGACAGAACACTGAAGCTTTCTTT. The chain joins TRBV27 to TRBJ1-1, with no clear D. CDR3 size: 13 residues. Trimming pared 7 bases from V and 1 base from J, leaving 10 bases between. Germline lookup yields CDR1 MNHEY and CDR2 SMNVEV (reference sequence).

The chain links TRBV18 to TRBJ1-5; D ambiguous. There are 16 residues in the CDR3. Trimming took 6 bases from V and 5 from J, leaving 20 bases between them. Per the germline V gene, CDR1 is KGHSH and CDR2 is LQKENI. CDR3 sequence: CASSRPLGFGDQPQHF. The CDR3 region has the DNA TGTGCCAGCTCTCGCCCACTGGGTTTCGGGGATCAGCCCCAGCATTTT.

This chain connects TRBV6-5 to TRBJ1-1; a possible D gene is TRBD1 (6 bases). The CDR3 is 13 residues long. Germline lookup yields CDR1 MNHEY and CDR2 SVGAGI. Trimming shortened V by 8 bases and J by 5 bases, and 15 bases separated the two germline ends. As DNA, the CDR3 is TGTGCCAGCGGGGGGGGGCGGATAACTGAAGCTTTCTTT. It encodes CASGGGRITEAFF.

This chain connects TRBV6-5 to TRBJ1-6; TRBD1 might be the D (5 bases). This CDR3 has 13 amino acids. V was clipped by 6 bases and J by 9 bases, with 12 bases between them. In germline, CDR1 is MNHEY, CDR2 SVGAGI. CDR3 region: CASSNIGGSPLHF. CDR3 in DNA: TGTGCCAGCAGCAACATCGGGGGTTCACCCCTCCACTTT.

This chain joins TRBV15 and TRBJ1-4; TRBD1 matches at 8 bases. This CDR3 has 15 amino acids. Germline V gene lookup returns CDR1 LNHNV and CDR2 YYDKDF (reference sequence). V gave up 2 bases and J gave up 8 bases; unmatched junction bases: 7. The CDR3 sequence is CATSRWTGRGEKLFF. The DNA of the CDR3 is TGTGCCACCAGCAGATGGACAGGGCGGGGAGAAAAACTGTTTTTT.

The V gene is TRBV3-1 (or the pseudogene TRBV3-2), the J gene TRBJ2-7; 9 bases line up with TRBD1. Trimming at V came to 1 base and at J to 3 bases, leaving 7 bases not matched to a gene. In germline, CDR1 is LGHDT, CDR2 YNNKEL (reference sequence). The CDR3 is made up of 16 amino acids. The CDR3 reads CASSQGIGTGNYEQYF. The CDR3 DNA sequence: TGTGCCAGCAGCCAAGGTATAGGGACAGGGAACTACGAGCAGTACTTC.